This TCR beta chain was obtained from a study of early T cells in non-severe SARS-CoV-2 infection. Background on the study: Whole-blood bulk RNA, unsorted, was sequenced, and chains were unpaired.

Notes on the study in general: In VDJdb matching, anti-spike CD8 responses were favored while private and CD4 specificities went missing.

This CDR3 spans 12 amino acids. V gave up 5 bases and J gave up 8 bases; unmatched junction bases: 7. Germline-derived CDR1 and CDR2 are DFQATT and SNEGSKA (reference sequence). The table lists this clonotype with many counts. No antigen is known for it. Individual cDNA molecules were tagged with unique molecular identifiers. Each CDR3 protein is one row after TCRdb ran MiXCR on the 5' RACE reads. The data contain about 30,000 distinct CDR3 sequences, about 5% of them singletons. The receptor comes from an adult who was a healthcare worker with PCR-confirmed SARS-CoV-2 infection or an uninfected control (not recorded which). The sample was whole blood. The V and J genes are TRBV20-1 and TRBJ1-2; 8 bases agree with TRBD1. The CDR3 DNA sequence: TGCAGTGCTTTACAGGGGGTAGGAGGCTACACCTTC. It translates to CSALQGVGGYTF.